This T cell receptor (beta chain) originates from a study of blood T cells in healthy people across ages. This clonotype was picked up a small number of times. Per the germline V gene, CDR1 is SGHAT and CDR2 is FQNNGV. Trimming removed 3 bases from V and 6 bases from J, with 13 bases in between. This CDR3 has 14 residues. The second PCR ran roughly 7 to 12 cycles with a sample-barcoded 5' primer and J-beta primers. A template-switch adaptor with 12 random nucleotides tagged each cDNA molecule. TCRdb re-analysed the 5' RACE reads in MiXCR, keeping a single row per CDR3 protein. The sample shows approximately 940,000 distinct CDR3 sequences, about 44% of them seen only once.

Material for sequencing was blood. The J gene is TRBJ2-3, the V gene TRBV11-2, with D perhaps TRBD2 (7 bases). The TCR was taken from a man aged 25 to 40 in good health. CDR3 in DNA: TGTGCCAGCAGCTTCGCGGGGGCGAGGGATACGCAGTATTTT. Translated: CASSFAGARDTQYF. Using reference TRBV11-2 and TRBJ2-3 for the parts outside the CDR3, the full variable domain is EAGVAQSPRYKIIEKRQSVAFWCNPISGHATLYWYQQILGQGPKLLIQFQNNGVVDDSQLPKDRFSAERLKGVDSTLKIQPAKLEDSAVYLCASSFAGARDTQYFGPGTRLTVL.